The following is a T cell receptor (beta chain) sequence with its context. In germline, CDR1 is SNHLY, CDR2 FYNNEI. V lost 7 bases, J lost 1 base, and 13 bases lay in between. The CDR3 is 14 residues long. Original handling: Nucleated cell number was recorded as an estimate derived from reference gene primer amplification. The repertoire was sequenced with immunoSEQ multiplex PCR; TCRdb's copy has only in-frame clones and lacks some. The D gene and trimming were derived from the DNA, and the V and J assignments and clone size from that table. The sample records roughly 140,000 clones, around 87% being singletons. The data stem from a study of blood T cell repertoires in COVID-19. About the research overall: Acute and convalescent COVID-19 samples came from the United States, Italy and Spain. Sources were T cells, B-cell-depleted T cells, or PBMCs; the material itself was cDNA or gDNA.

The specimen was peripheral blood. This receptor was obtained from a woman aged 55-70 years with active COVID-19. The chain uses TRBV2 and TRBJ2-5; D is perhaps TRBD1 (6 bases). The DNA of the CDR3 is TGTGCCAGCAATCCAAGACAGGTCCAAGAGACCCAGTACTTC. This codes for CASNPRQVQETQYF.